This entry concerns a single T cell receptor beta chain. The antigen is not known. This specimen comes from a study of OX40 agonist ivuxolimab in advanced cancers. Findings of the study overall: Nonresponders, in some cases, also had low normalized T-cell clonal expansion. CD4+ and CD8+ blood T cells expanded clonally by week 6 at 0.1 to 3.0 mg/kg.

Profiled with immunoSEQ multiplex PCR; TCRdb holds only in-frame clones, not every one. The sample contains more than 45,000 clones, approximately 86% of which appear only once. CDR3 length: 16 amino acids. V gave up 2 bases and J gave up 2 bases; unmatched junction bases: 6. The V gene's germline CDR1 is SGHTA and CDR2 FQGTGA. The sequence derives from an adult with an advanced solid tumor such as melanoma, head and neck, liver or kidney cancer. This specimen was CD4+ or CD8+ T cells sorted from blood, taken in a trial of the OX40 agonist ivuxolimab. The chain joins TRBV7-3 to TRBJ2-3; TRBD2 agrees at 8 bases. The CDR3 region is CASSLGLAPLTDTQYF. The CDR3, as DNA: TGTGCCAGCAGCTTAGGACTAGCCCCCCTCACAGATACGCAGTATTTT.